This T cell receptor beta chain was captured by sequencing in a study of blood T cell repertoires in COVID-19. Background on the study: Whether acute or convalescent, the COVID-19 samples came from the United States, Italy and Spain. T cells, B-cell-depleted T cells, or PBMCs supplied cDNA or gDNA.

Original processing methods: Estimation of nucleated cell counts was performed using reference gene primer amplification. Data came from immunoSEQ multiplex PCR; TCRdb stores just in-frame clones and leaves some out. The DNA was the basis for D and trimming; V, J and clone size are from that table. The table has under 250,000 clones, 87% seen once; the top ten hold 3% to 3.5%. The length of the CDR3 is 13 residues. Germline-derived CDR1 and CDR2 are MNHEY and SVGAGI. Trimming took off 7 bases at V and 5 bases at J, with 14 bases between the two ends. Sequencing was done on a sample of peripheral blood. This chain links TRBV6-5 with TRBJ2-5; the D gene is possibly TRBD2 (5 bases). This sequence originates from a man younger than 35 with active or convalescent COVID-19. The CDR3 coding sequence is TGTGCCAGCATATCGCCTGGGGAGGAGACCCAGTACTTC. This sequence encodes CASISPGEETQYF.